Following are 22 T cell receptor beta chains from one sample sequenced in a study of cytomegalovirus exposure and HLA in healthy donors. PCR used 60 Vbeta primers and 13 Jbeta primers. Method: immunoSEQ multiplex PCR; TCRdb's copy keeps in-frame clones and lacks some. The sample carries fewer than 120,000 clones, approximately 86% recorded once. The source material was PBMCs. The receptors come from a man aged 35-49 years in good health and CMV-seronegative.

The J gene is TRBJ1-5, the V gene TRBV4-1; D unresolved. This CDR3 comprises 15 residues. The germline gives CDR1 MGHRA, CDR2 YSYEKL. The V and J ends lost 1 base and 5 bases respectively, with 12 bases between them. For the CDR3, the DNA is TGCGCCAGCAGCCAAGGGACGGCGGGCCATCAGCCCCAGCATTTT. It translates to CASSQGTAGHQPQHF.

This sequence joins TRBV28 and TRBJ2-7, with a tentative D call TRBD2 (5 bases). Germline assignment: CDR1 MDHEN and CDR2 SYDVKM. The CDR3 consists of 13 residues. Trimming removed 3 bases from V and 2 bases from J, with 8 bases in between. CDR3 in amino acids: CASSLTIPYEQYF. The CDR3 DNA follows: TGTGCCAGCAGTTTGACTATCCCCTACGAGCAGTACTTC.

This clone showed up just once. This rearrangement joins TRBV7-9 to TRBJ2-6, with 9 bases aligning to TRBD1. Trimming took 2 bases from V and 2 from J; bases not matched to a gene: 10. The CDR3 covers 19 residues. From germline, CDR1 is SEHNR and CDR2 FQNEAQ (reference sequence). CDR3 protein: CASSLLLDRGSTGANVLTF. CDR3 DNA: TGTGCCAGCAGCTTATTGCTTGACAGGGGGTCCACTGGGGCCAACGTCCTGACTTTC.

This rearrangement joins TRBV2 to TRBJ2-3; tentatively, D is TRBD2 (7 bases). Looked up from germline, CDR1 is SNHLY and CDR2 is FYNNEI. Trimming cost V 8 bases and J 2 bases, with 17 bases left between them. The CDR3 is 15 amino acids. CDR3 loop: CASSRGGGLTDTQYF. The CDR3 region has the DNA TGTGCCAGCTCCCGGGGAGGGGGACTCACAGATACGCAGTATTTT.

The count of this clone is one. The chain joins TRBV6-1 to TRBJ2-1, with D tentatively TRBD2 (6 bases). The germline gives CDR1 MNHNS, CDR2 SASEGT. The CDR3 consists of 13 residues. Between the trimmed V and J ends, which lost 6 bases and 7 bases, there was a span of 13 bases. CDR3 region: CASSVGRRNEQFF. CDR3 DNA sequence: TGTGCCAGCAGCGTGGGGAGGAGGAATGAGCAGTTCTTC.

The V call is TRBV7-2, the J call TRBJ1-1; D not certain. Germline CDR1 and CDR2: SGHTA and FQGNSA. The length of the CDR3 is 12 residues. The V end lost 2 bases, the J end lost 11 bases, and 12 bases lay between the germline ends. The chain's CDR3 is CASSLSGGRAFF. For the CDR3, the DNA is TGTGCCAGCAGCTTAAGCGGTGGGAGGGCTTTCTTT.

This chain uses TRBV7-2 with TRBJ2-5; D remains ambiguous. The V gene lost 6 bases and the J gene lost 2 bases, with 10 bases spanning the gap. The CDR3 covers 13 residues. From germline, CDR1 is SGHTA and CDR2 FQGNSA. CDR3 DNA: TGTGCCAGCAGTTTCCAGGTTCAAGAGACCCAGTACTTC. Amino acids: CASSFQVQETQYF.

The J gene is TRBJ1-5, the V gene TRBV28; no definite D call. There are 15 residues in the CDR3. With 8 bases removed from V and 4 bases from J, the gap between germline ends came to 18 bases. Germline lookup yields CDR1 MDHEN and CDR2 SYDVKM. CDR3: CASLASRGINQPQHF. CDR3 bases: TGTGCCAGCCTAGCTTCCCGCGGGATAAATCAGCCCCAGCATTTT.

V is TRBV27 and J is TRBJ2-1; D gene uncertain. The CDR3 contains 13 residues. Trimming left V 8 bases short and J 4 bases short, with 12 bases between. Germline V lookup: CDR1 MNHEY, CDR2 SMNVEV (reference sequence). This chain's CDR3 is CASAATEYNEQFF. The DNA of the CDR3 is TGTGCCAGCGCAGCGACCGAATACAATGAGCAGTTCTTC.

This clone appeared a few times. The rearrangement links TRBV6-5 to TRBJ2-4; perhaps TRBD2 as D (5 bases). In germline, CDR1 is MNHEY, CDR2 SVGAGI. Trimming took off 4 bases at V and 0 bases at J, with 13 bases between the two ends. The CDR3 totals 16 residues. This CDR3 is CASSSLGGRAKNIQYF. The CDR3 DNA reads TGTGCCAGCAGTTCCTTGGGCGGGCGAGCCAAAAACATTCAGTACTTC.

J is TRBJ1-4 and V is TRBV5-1, with D possibly TRBD1 on 6 matching bases. This CDR3 contains 15 residues. V was trimmed by 1 base and J by 6 bases, leaving 13 bases between them. In germline, CDR1 is SGHRS, CDR2 YFSETQ. The CDR3 DNA reads TGCGCCAGCAGCTTGCTCGGACAGTCGTATGAAAAACTGTTTTTT. Amino acids: CASSLLGQSYEKLFF.

This chain uses TRBV5-1 with TRBJ2-5; 10 bases fit TRBD2. V trimming: 3 bases; J trimming: 3 bases; junction bases outside the gene matches: 5. CDR1 is SGHRS, CDR2 YFSETQ, per germline. The CDR3 extends over 15 amino acids. The CDR3 sequence is CASSSTLAGEETQYF. In DNA, the CDR3 is TGCGCCAGCAGCTCGACCCTAGCGGGGGAAGAGACCCAGTACTTC.

The chain employs TRBV12-5 and TRBJ1-1, with 8 nucleotides matching TRBD1. From germline, CDR1 is LGHNT and CDR2 FRNRAP. Trimming cost V 5 bases and J 1 base; bases outside gene matches: 6. The CDR3 runs to 15 residues. CDR3 in amino acids: CASGGTGTGNTEAFF. The CDR3 DNA follows: TGTGCTAGTGGTGGCACCGGGACAGGGAACACTGAAGCTTTCTTT. Together with reference TRBV12-5 and TRBJ1-1, the CDR3 gives the full variable domain: DARVTQTPRHKVTEMGQEVTMRCQPILGHNTVFWYRQTMMQGLELLAYFRNRAPLDDSGMPKDRFSAEMPDATLATLKIQPSEPRDSAVYFCASGGTGTGNTEAFFGQGTRLTVV.

Notes on this clone: A junction end diverges from the germline sequence, so it may reflect a read error. The chain uses TRBV4-3 and TRBJ1-6; D gene uncertain. This CDR3 spans 15 amino acids. Germline lookup yields CDR1 LGHNA and CDR2 YSLEER. The CDR3 loop reads CAISQDAGNVSPLHF. CDR3 sequence (DNA): TGCGCCATCAGCCAAGATGCCGGGAATGTTTCACCCCTCCACTTT.

This chain connects TRBV4-1 to TRBJ2-7, with 8 bases matching TRBD1. The CDR3 has 14 amino acids. The V gene's germline CDR1 is MGHRA and CDR2 YSYEKL. Trimming cost V 4 bases and J 3 bases; bases outside gene matches: 5. DNA of the CDR3: TGCGCCAGCAGCCCCTCAGACAGGGGCTACGAGCAGTACTTC. Amino acid sequence: CASSPSDRGYEQYF.

The chain couples TRBV2 to TRBJ1-1; D unclear. The germline gives CDR1 SNHLY, CDR2 FYNNEI. Trimming took off 6 bases at V and 2 bases at J, with 10 bases between the two ends. The CDR3 loop spans 13 amino acids. The CDR3: CASRRPGNTEAFF. CDR3 in DNA: TGTGCCAGCAGGCGACCAGGTAACACTGAAGCTTTCTTT.

CDR3 residues: CASSLSRQQGTQYF. In nucleotides, the CDR3 is TGTGCCAGCAGTTTAAGTCGACAACAGGGGACGCAGTATTTT. J is TRBJ2-3 and V is TRBV27; 7 nucleotides line up with TRBD1. The V gene end was trimmed by 2 bases and the J gene end by 9 bases; junction bases not matched to a gene: 8. CDR3 length: 14 amino acids. CDR1 and CDR2 from the germline V gene are MNHEY and SMNVEV (reference sequence).

The sample holds a few counts of this clone. The chain carries TRBV10-3 and TRBJ2-5, with 10 bases that match TRBD2. Germline V lookup: CDR1 ENHRY, CDR2 SYGVKD. The CDR3 loop spans 16 amino acids. The V segment lost 3 bases and the J segment 6 bases; nucleotides outside the gene matches: 10. The CDR3: CAISEGLAGAIQTQYF. CDR3 sequence (DNA): TGTGCCATCAGTGAAGGGCTAGCGGGGGCTATACAGACCCAGTACTTC.

The rearrangement uses TRBV7-2 and TRBJ2-3, with unresolved D. V gave up 1 base and J gave up 1 base, with 6 bases separating them. The CDR3 length is 14 residues. Germline CDR1 SGHTA, CDR2 FQGNSA. The CDR3 sequence: CASSLGRGTDTQYF. CDR3 bases: TGTGCCAGCAGCTTAGGACGGGGCACAGATACGCAGTATTTT.

This clone was observed a handful of times. J is TRBJ2-7 and V is TRBV5-5, with 10 bases identical to TRBD1. The CDR3 is made up of 16 amino acids. Looked up from germline, CDR1 is SGHKS and CDR2 is YYEKEE (reference sequence). V shed 4 bases, J shed 3 bases, and the junction held 10 bases outside the gene matches. In DNA form, the CDR3 reads TGTGCCAGCAGCCCGACAGGGGGCAATGGAAACTACGAGCAGTACTTC. It yields the protein CASSPTGGNGNYEQYF.

This chain connects TRBV10-3 to TRBJ2-5; D possibly corresponds to TRBD2 (7 bases). The CDR3 is 13 residues long. Between the trimmed V and J ends, which lost 8 bases and 2 bases, there was a span of 12 bases. The germline gives CDR1 ENHRY, CDR2 SYGVKD. The CDR3 reads CAIGGAGQETQYF. The CDR3 DNA reads as TGTGCCATCGGGGGGGCTGGTCAAGAGACCCAGTACTTC.

The J gene is TRBJ1-5, the V gene TRBV5-1; possibly TRBD1 for D (5 bases). The germline V gene has CDR1 SGHRS and CDR2 YFSETQ. Trimming took off 0 bases at V and 7 bases at J, with 14 bases between the two ends. CDR3 length equals 15 residues. The CDR3 nucleotides read TGCGCCAGCAGCTTGGAAGCGGGAAAGGGGCAGCCCCAGCATTTT. Translated, it gives CASSLEAGKGQPQHF.